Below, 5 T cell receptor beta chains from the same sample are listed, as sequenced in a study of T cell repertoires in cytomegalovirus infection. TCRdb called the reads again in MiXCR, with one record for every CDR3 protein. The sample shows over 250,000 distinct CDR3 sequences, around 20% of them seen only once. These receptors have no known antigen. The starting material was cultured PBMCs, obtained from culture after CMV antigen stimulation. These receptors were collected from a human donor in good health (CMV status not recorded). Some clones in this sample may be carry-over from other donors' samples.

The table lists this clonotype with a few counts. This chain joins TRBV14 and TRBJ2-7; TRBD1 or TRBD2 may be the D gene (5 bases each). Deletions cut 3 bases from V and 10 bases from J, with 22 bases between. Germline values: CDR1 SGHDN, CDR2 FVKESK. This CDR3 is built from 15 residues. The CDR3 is CASSHPGTWVSRQYV. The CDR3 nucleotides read TGTGCCAGCAGCCACCCCGGGACGTGGGTCAGTCGCCAGTACGTC.

CDR3 region: CASSLLDSLNTEAFF. The CDR3 DNA is TGTGCCAGCAGTCTTCTGGACAGTTTGAACACTGAAGCTTTCTTT. The V call is TRBV6-2 or TRBV6-3, the J call TRBJ1-1; D perhaps matches TRBD1 (6 bases). Trimming left V 5 bases short and J 0 bases short, with 13 bases between. The germline V gene has CDR1 MNHEY and CDR2 SVGEGT. The CDR3 covers 15 residues.

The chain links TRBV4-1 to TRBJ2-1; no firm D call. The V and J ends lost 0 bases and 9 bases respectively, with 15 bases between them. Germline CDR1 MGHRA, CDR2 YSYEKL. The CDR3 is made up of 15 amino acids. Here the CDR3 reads CASSQEAYFGGEQFF. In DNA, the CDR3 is TGCGCCAGCAGCCAAGAGGCCTATTTCGGCGGTGAGCAGTTCTTC.

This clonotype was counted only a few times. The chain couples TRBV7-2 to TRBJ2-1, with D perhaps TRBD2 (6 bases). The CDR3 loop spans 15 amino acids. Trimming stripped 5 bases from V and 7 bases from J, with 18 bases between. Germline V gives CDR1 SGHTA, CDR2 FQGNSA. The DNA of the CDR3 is TGTGCCAGCAGCACTGTTAGCGGAGAGGGTAATGAGCAGTTCTTC. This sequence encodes CASSTVSGEGNEQFF.

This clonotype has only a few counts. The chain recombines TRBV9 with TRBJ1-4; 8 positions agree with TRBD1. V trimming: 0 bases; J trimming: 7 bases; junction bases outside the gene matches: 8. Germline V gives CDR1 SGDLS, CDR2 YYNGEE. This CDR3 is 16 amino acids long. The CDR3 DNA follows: TGTGCCAGCAGCGTAGGCCGAGGACAGGGTGGTGAAAAACTGTTTTTT. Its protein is CASSVGRGQGGEKLFF.